The 23 T cell receptor beta chains in this list originate from one sample, sequenced in a study of early T cells in non-severe SARS-CoV-2 infection. TCRdb reprocessed the 5' RACE reads with MiXCR, giving one entry per CDR3 protein. The sample holds roughly 52,000 distinct CDR3 sequences, 8% to 8.5% seen once. The sequenced sample was whole blood. The receptors stem from an adult who was a healthcare worker with PCR-confirmed SARS-CoV-2 infection or an uninfected control (not recorded which).

The CDR3 DNA follows: TGTGCCAGCAGTTTGTATGGGTACACTGAAGCTTTCTTT. Its translation is CASSLYGYTEAFF. V is TRBV12-3 or TRBV12-4 and J is TRBJ1-1; D is ambiguous. This CDR3 contains 13 residues. Trimming shortened V by 3 bases and J by 3 bases, and 8 bases separated the two germline ends.

This clonotype was counted a few times. This chain uses TRBV27 with TRBJ2-3; 8 bases match TRBD2. Trimming removed 1 base from V and 4 bases from J; junction bases left unmatched: 10. CDR1 is MNHEY, CDR2 SMNVEV, per germline (reference sequence). The CDR3 runs to 17 residues. For the CDR3, the DNA is TGTGCCAGCAGTTTATTTCTGGCGGGGGGCCGCCCAGATACGCAGTATTTT. Translating it yields CASSLFLAGGRPDTQYF.

This clonotype turned up a few times. V is TRBV12-3 or TRBV12-4 and J is TRBJ1-6; D remains unclear. The CDR3 contains 14 residues. Trimming removed 3 bases from V and 7 bases from J, with 10 bases in between. The CDR3 DNA reads as TGTGCCAGCAGTTTTACCAGTTACAATTCACCCCTCCACTTT. Translated: CASSFTSYNSPLHF.

This clonotype has a handful of counts. The rearrangement joins TRBV7-2 to TRBJ2-1; D uncertain. The V end lost 3 bases, the J end lost 14 bases, and 11 bases lay between the germline ends. Germline V gives CDR1 SGHTA, CDR2 FQGNSA. The CDR3 consists of 11 residues. DNA for the CDR3: TGTGCCAGCAGCTTTTTATCCCTTAAGTTCTTC. Translation gives CASSFLSLKFF.

This clonotype was counted between two and nine times. The chain combines TRBV20-1 with TRBJ2-2; D gene uncertain. The CDR3 consists of 16 residues. V gave up 3 bases and J gave up 3 bases, with 17 bases separating them. The germline gives CDR1 DFQATT, CDR2 SNEGSKA (reference sequence). The CDR3, as DNA: TGCAGTGCTAGGATGCTGGCGGCAAAGGACACCGGGGAGCTGTTTTTT. This translates into CSARMLAAKDTGELFF.

This clonotype has a handful of counts. This chain uses TRBV5-1 with TRBJ1-4, with TRBD1 identical over 8 bases. Per germline, CDR1 SGHRS and CDR2 YFSETQ. Losses at the gene ends were 4 bases for V and 8 bases for J; bases not matched to a gene: 7. This CDR3 spans 14 amino acids. The CDR3 protein is CASSLIGQGEKLFF. CDR3 DNA: TGCGCCAGCAGCCTGATTGGACAGGGCGAAAAACTGTTTTTT. Combining the CDR3 with reference TRBV5-1 and TRBJ1-4 gives the whole variable domain KAGVTQTPRYLIKTRGQQVTLSCSPISGHRSVSWYQQTPGQGLQFLFEYFSETQRNKGNFPGRFSGRQFSNSRSEMNVSTLELGDSALYLCASSLIGQGEKLFFGSGTQLSVL.

This clonotype was recorded at least ten times. The V and J genes are TRBV6-4 and TRBJ2-1; TRBD2 agrees at 10 bases. J gave up 2 bases and V 2 bases, and 0 bases lay outside the gene matches. CDR1 MRHNA and CDR2 SNTAGT come from the germline V gene. The CDR3 consists of 15 residues. The CDR3 DNA is TGTGCCAGCAGTGACACTAGCGGGGCCTACAATGAGCAGTTCTTC. As protein: CASSDTSGAYNEQFF.

J is TRBJ2-2 and V is TRBV5-1; the D is unclear. The CDR3 covers 13 residues. From germline, CDR1 is SGHRS and CDR2 YFSETQ. Trimming cost V 4 bases and J 5 bases, with 9 bases left between them. This CDR3 reads CASSPTVTGELFF. In DNA, the CDR3 is TGCGCCAGCAGCCCGACCGTGACCGGGGAGCTGTTTTTT. Based on the CDR3 plus reference TRBV5-1 and TRBJ2-2, the full variable domain is KAGVTQTPRYLIKTRGQQVTLSCSPISGHRSVSWYQQTPGQGLQFLFEYFSETQRNKGNFPGRFSGRQFSNSRSEMNVSTLELGDSALYLCASSPTVTGELFFGEGSRLTVL.

This clonotype was seen more than once but under ten times. This chain joins TRBV5-1 and TRBJ1-6, with a tentative D call TRBD1 (5 bases). The germline V and J ends were trimmed by 4 bases and 2 bases, with 13 bases remaining between them. The germline CDR1 and CDR2 sequences are SGHRS and YFSETQ. The CDR3 sequence is 16 residues long. The CDR3 DNA is TGCGCCAGCAGCCATGAGGGGACGACCTATAATTCACCCCTCCACTTT. Translated, it gives CASSHEGTTYNSPLHF.

This clonotype appeared a few times. The chain carries TRBV7-9 and TRBJ2-3; 11 bases map to TRBD2. Germline loops: CDR1 SEHNR, CDR2 FQNEAQ (reference sequence). The V and J ends lost 6 bases and 7 bases, in that order; junction bases with no gene match: 12. CDR3 size: 16 residues. The CDR3 bases are TGTGCCAGCAGTTCTAATAGCGGGGGGGCGGTATATACGCAGTATTTT. Amino acids: CASSSNSGGAVYTQYF.

The rearrangement joins TRBV4-1 to TRBJ2-7, with D tentatively TRBD2 (6 bases). This CDR3 has 14 amino acids. Per the germline V gene, CDR1 is MGHRA and CDR2 is YSYEKL. The V and J ends lost 3 bases and 0 bases respectively, with 9 bases between them. DNA for the CDR3: TGCGCCAGCAGCCAGAGCGGGCCCTCCTACGAGCAGTACTTC. Protein sequence: CASSQSGPSYEQYF.

This clonotype was recorded many times. The CDR3 region has the DNA TGCAGTGCTAGAGATTATAGCCGGGTATCCTACGAGCAGTACTTC. Its protein is CSARDYSRVSYEQYF. V usage is TRBV20-1 and J usage is TRBJ2-7, with D hard to call. Per germline, CDR1 DFQATT and CDR2 SNEGSKA (reference sequence). The CDR3 runs to 15 residues. V lost 0 bases, J lost 1 base, and 13 bases lay in between.

In this sample, this clonotype turned up a few times. The J gene is TRBJ1-2, the V gene TRBV2, with D possibly matching TRBD1 (6 bases). The CDR3 length is 14 residues. Germline CDR1 and CDR2: SNHLY and FYNNEI. V was cut by 5 bases and J by 2 bases, with 12 bases left in between. The CDR3 bases are TGTGCCAGCAGTTCTGTGACAGGCAACTATGGCTACACCTTC. It encodes CASSSVTGNYGYTF.

The rearrangement joins TRBV27 to TRBJ2-7; D is uncertain. The CDR3 contains 13 residues. The V gene lost 2 bases and the J gene lost 1 base, with 6 bases spanning the gap. Germline V gene lookup returns CDR1 MNHEY and CDR2 SMNVEV (reference sequence). The CDR3 region is CASSLSVSYEQYF. The CDR3, as DNA: TGTGCCAGCAGTTTAAGCGTGTCCTACGAGCAGTACTTC.

This clonotype was counted only a few times. This chain connects TRBV5-1 to TRBJ2-1; 14 positions agree with TRBD2. The CDR3 has 14 amino acids. The ends lost 4 bases at V and 9 bases at J; junction bases unmatched: 3. The germline CDR1 and CDR2 sequences are SGHRS and YFSETQ. In DNA, the CDR3 is TGCGCCAGCAGCCCTGGACTAGCGGGAGGTGAGCAGTTCTTC. This codes for CASSPGLAGGEQFF.

This clonotype was seen a handful of times. The gene calls are TRBV27 and TRBJ2-5; D not certain. Trimming removed 3 bases at V and 0 bases at J, with 5 bases between. This CDR3 spans 13 amino acids. CDR1 and CDR2 (germline): MNHEY, SMNVEV (reference sequence). The CDR3 reads CASSFLDQETQYF. The DNA of the CDR3 is TGTGCCAGCAGTTTTTTAGACCAAGAGACCCAGTACTTC.

This clonotype was picked up a small number of times. CDR3 sequence reads: CSVRPDRTDTQYF. CDR3 sequence (DNA): TGCAGCGTTCGGCCGGACCGCACAGATACGCAGTATTTT. The chain employs TRBV29-1 and TRBJ2-3; D remains ambiguous. CDR3 size: 13 residues. CDR1 is SQVTM and CDR2 is ANQGSEA in the germline V gene. Trimming took off 5 bases at V and 1 base at J, with 10 bases between the two ends.

This clonotype was seen repeatedly, ten times or more. CDR3 sequence: CAIQGRADTQYF. The CDR3 nucleotides read TGTGCCATACAGGGAAGAGCAGATACGCAGTATTTT. V gene TRBV24-1 combines with J gene TRBJ2-3, with D perhaps matching TRBD1 (6 bases). The germline CDR1 and CDR2 sequences are KGHDR and SFDVKD. This CDR3 comprises 12 residues. V was pared by 11 bases and J by 4 bases, with 12 bases between.

The rearrangement links TRBV10-2 to TRBJ2-7, with D perhaps TRBD2 (5 bases). The V and J ends lost 4 bases and 2 bases respectively, with 9 bases between them. Germline CDR1 and CDR2: WSHSY and SAAADI. The length of the CDR3 is 13 residues. CDR3 nucleotides: TGCGCCAGCAGTGCAACGGGAACCTACGAGCAGTACTTC. It codes for CASSATGTYEQYF.

This clonotype was recorded at least ten times. V gene TRBV6-5 combines with J gene TRBJ2-1, with 8 bases matching TRBD2. Germline trimming cut 6 bases from V and 5 bases from J; bases unmatched to any gene: 3. The CDR3 covers 13 residues. Germline assignment: CDR1 MNHEY and CDR2 SVGAGI. As DNA, the CDR3 is TGTGCCAGCAGGGGACTAGAGCACAATGAGCAGTTCTTC. The encoded protein is CASRGLEHNEQFF.

This clonotype was seen repeatedly, ten times or more. The rearrangement links TRBV7-3 to TRBJ2-7, with D perhaps matching TRBD2 (6 bases). This CDR3 has 14 amino acids. Trimming left V 2 bases short and J 6 bases short, with 14 bases between. Per germline, CDR1 SGHTA and CDR2 FQGTGA. For the CDR3, the DNA is TGTGCCAGCAGCTTAGGGGGGAGACTGAGCGAGCAGTACTTC. It yields the protein CASSLGGRLSEQYF. The full variable domain, rest sourced from reference TRBV7-3 and TRBJ2-7, is GAGVSQTPSNKVTEKGKYVELRCDPISGHTALYWYRQSLGQGPEFLIYFQGTGAADDSGLPNDRFFAVRPEGSVSTLKIQRTERGDSAVYLCASSLGGRLSEQYFGPGTRLTVT.

Points on this clonotype: This may arise from a read error, as a much more abundant clone is one base away. This chain links TRBV19 with TRBJ2-7, with 11 bases identical to TRBD2. The germline gives CDR1 LNHDA, CDR2 SQIVND (reference sequence). The CDR3 has 14 residues. In DNA form, the CDR3 reads TGTGCCAGTAGCTTAGCGGGAGGGCCTACCGAGCAGCACTTC. Residues: CASSLAGGPTEQHF.

This clonotype was found many times. In nucleotides, the CDR3 is TGTGCCAGTAGTGCAGGGGTACAGCCCCAGCATTTT. As protein: CASSAGVQPQHF. V gene TRBV19 combines with J gene TRBJ1-5; a possible D gene is TRBD1 (6 bases). Germline V gives CDR1 LNHDA, CDR2 SQIVND (reference sequence). V lost 5 bases to trimming and J lost 7 bases, with 9 bases between them. This CDR3 region has 12 residues. The variable domain in full, completed from reference TRBV19 and TRBJ1-5, reads DGGITQSPKYLFRKEGQNVTLSCEQNLNHDAMYWYRQDPGQGLRLIYYSQIVNDFQKGDIAEGYSVSREKKESFPLTVTSAQKNPTAFYLCASSAGVQPQHFGDGTRLSIL.